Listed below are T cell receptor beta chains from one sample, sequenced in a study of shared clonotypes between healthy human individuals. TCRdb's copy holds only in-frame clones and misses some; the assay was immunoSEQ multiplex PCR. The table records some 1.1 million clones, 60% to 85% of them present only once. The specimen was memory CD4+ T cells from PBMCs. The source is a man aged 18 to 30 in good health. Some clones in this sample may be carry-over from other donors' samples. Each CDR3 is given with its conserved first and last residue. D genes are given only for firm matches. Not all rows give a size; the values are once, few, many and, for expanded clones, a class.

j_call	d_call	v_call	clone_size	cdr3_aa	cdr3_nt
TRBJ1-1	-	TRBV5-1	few	CASSRGSNTEAFF	TGCGCCAGCAGCAGAGGGTCGAACACTGAAGCTTTCTTT
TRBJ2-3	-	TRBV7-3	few	CASSLRALASSTDTQYF	TGTGCCAGCAGCTTAAGGGCACTAGCCTCTAGCACAGATACGCAGTATTTT
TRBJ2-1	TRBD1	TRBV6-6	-	CASSVRDRGYNEQFF	TGTGCCAGCAGCGTGAGGGACAGGGGCTACAATGAGCAGTTCTTC
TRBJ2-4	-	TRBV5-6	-	CASSTRPGEGNIQYF	TGTGCCAGCAGCACCCGACCGGGCGAAGGGAACATTCAGTACTTC
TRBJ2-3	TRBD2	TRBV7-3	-	CASSLYLAGAGDTQYF	TGTGCCAGCAGCTTATATCTAGCGGGAGCGGGAGATACGCAGTATTTT
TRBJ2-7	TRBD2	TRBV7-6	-	CASSLTPVAGAREQYF	TGTGCCAGCAGCTTAACCCCCGTAGCGGGAGCACGAGAGCAGTACTTC
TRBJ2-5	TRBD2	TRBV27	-	CASSSRGLAGRYQETQYF	TGTGCCAGCAGCTCAAGGGGGTTAGCGGGGAGGTACCAAGAGACCCAGTACTTC
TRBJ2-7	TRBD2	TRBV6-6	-	CASSYPPSGEQYF	TGTGCCAGCAGTTATCCCCCTAGCGGCGAGCAGTACTTC
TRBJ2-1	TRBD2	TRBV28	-	CATTELAGGPRYNEQFF	TGTGCCACCACAGAGCTAGCGGGAGGGCCGAGGTACAATGAGCAGTTCTTC
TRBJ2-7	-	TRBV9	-	CASSPFRDPYEQYF	TGTGCCAGCAGCCCATTCAGGGACCCCTACGAGCAGTACTTC
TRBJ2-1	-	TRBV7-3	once	CASSLSQAGQASEQFF	TGTGCCAGCAGCTTATCTCAAGCGGGACAGGCCAGCGAGCAGTTCTTC
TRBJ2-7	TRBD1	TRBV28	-	CASSDRGTLSYEQYF	TGTGCCAGCAGTGACAGGGGGACCCTCTCCTACGAGCAGTACTTC
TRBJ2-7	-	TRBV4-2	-	CASSLLTGRAGNEQYF	TGTGCCAGCAGCCTTCTTACCGGACGGGCTGGGAACGAGCAGTACTTC
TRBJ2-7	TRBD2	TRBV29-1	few	CSARGLAGGPREQYF	TGCAGCGCCAGAGGACTAGCGGGCGGCCCCCGCGAGCAGTACTTC
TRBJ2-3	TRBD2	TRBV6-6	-	CASSRASGGSDTQYF	TGTGCCAGCAGTCGAGCTAGCGGGGGGTCAGATACGCAGTATTTT
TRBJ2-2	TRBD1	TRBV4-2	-	CASSQATGGRGELFF	TGTGCCAGCAGCCAAGCGACAGGGGGCCGCGGGGAGCTGTTTTTT
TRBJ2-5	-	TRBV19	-	CASNRRPAETQYF	TGTGCCAGTAACCGACGGCCCGCGGAGACCCAGTACTTC
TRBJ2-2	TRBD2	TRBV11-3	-	CASSRSGVNTGELFF	TGTGCCAGCAGCAGGAGCGGGGTCAACACCGGGGAGCTGTTTTTT